This T cell receptor beta chain was sequenced in a study of blood T cell repertoires in COVID-19. Study-wide background: COVID-19 samples, acute and convalescent, were from the United States, Italy and Spain.

Using immunoSEQ multiplex PCR, the repertoire was profiled, and TCRdb retains in-frame clones only, with some absent. The sample lists 130,000 to 150,000 clones; roughly four fifths were seen once. This CDR3 comprises 13 residues. Trimming removed 0 bases at V and 8 bases at J, with 11 bases between. CDR1 and CDR2 from the germline V gene are SGHRS and YFSETQ. Material: peripheral blood. The chain joins TRBV5-1 to TRBJ1-2; D is unclear. This receptor was identified in an elderly woman with acute or convalescent COVID-19. As DNA, the CDR3 is TGCGCCAGCAGCTTGGCCGAAGGAGAGGGCTACACCTTC. Protein sequence: CASSLAEGEGYTF.